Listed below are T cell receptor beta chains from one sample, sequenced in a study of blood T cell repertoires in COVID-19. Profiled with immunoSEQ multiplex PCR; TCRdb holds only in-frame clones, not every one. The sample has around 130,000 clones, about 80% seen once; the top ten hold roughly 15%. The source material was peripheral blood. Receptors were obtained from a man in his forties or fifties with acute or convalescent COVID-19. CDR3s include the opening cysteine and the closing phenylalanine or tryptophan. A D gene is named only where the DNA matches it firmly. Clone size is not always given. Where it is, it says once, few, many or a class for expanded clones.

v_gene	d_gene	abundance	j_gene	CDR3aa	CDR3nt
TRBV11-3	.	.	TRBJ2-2	CASSLEGNTGELFF	TGTGCCAGCAGCTTGGAGGGGAACACCGGGGAGCTGTTTTTT
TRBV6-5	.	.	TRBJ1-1	CASAYRVTEAFF	TGTGCCAGCGCCTACAGGGTCACTGAAGCTTTCTTT
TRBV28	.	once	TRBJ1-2	CASSIGQNGYTF	TGTGCCAGCAGTATTGGACAGAATGGCTACACCTTC
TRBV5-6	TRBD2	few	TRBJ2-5	CASSSFDGGDEYF	TGTGCCAGCAGCTCCTTCGACGGGGGGGACGAGTACTTC
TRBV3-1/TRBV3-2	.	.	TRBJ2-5	CASSSRTVLTQYF	TGTGCCAGCAGCTCTCGGACAGTACTGACCCAGTACTTC
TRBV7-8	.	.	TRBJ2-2	CASSLASVGGIGELFF	TGTGCCAGCAGCTTAGCGTCGGTAGGGGGAATCGGGGAGCTGTTTTTT
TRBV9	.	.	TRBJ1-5	CASSPKGRNSNQPQHF	TGTGCCAGCAGCCCTAAGGGGCGGAATAGCAATCAGCCCCAGCATTTT
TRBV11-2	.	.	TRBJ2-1	CASSLFVQGSSYNEQFF	TGTGCCAGCAGCTTATTCGTCCAGGGAAGCTCCTACAATGAGCAGTTCTTC
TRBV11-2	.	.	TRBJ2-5	CASSSLGGQETQYF	TGTGCCAGCAGCTCCCTGGGGGGACAAGAGACCCAGTACTTC
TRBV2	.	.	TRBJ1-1	CASSVGPGDTEAFF	TGTGCCAGCAGTGTCGGGCCGGGGGACACTGAAGCTTTCTTT
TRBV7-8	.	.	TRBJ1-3	CASTSGGSSGNTIYF	TGTGCCAGCACATCGGGGGGGAGCTCTGGAAACACCATATATTTT
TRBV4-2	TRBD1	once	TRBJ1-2	CASSQDYGAGGNYGYTF	TGTGCCAGCAGCCAAGATTATGGGGCAGGGGGAAACTATGGCTACACCTTC
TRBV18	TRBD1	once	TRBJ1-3	CASSPIAGTAFSGNTIYF	TGTGCCAGCTCACCGATCGCAGGGACAGCCTTCTCTGGAAACACCATATATTTT
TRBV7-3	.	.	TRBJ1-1	CASSPPGSTEAFF	TGTGCCAGCAGCCCCCCCGGGTCCACTGAAGCTTTCTTT
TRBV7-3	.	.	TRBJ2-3	CASSINTDTQYF	TGTGCCAGCAGTATAAACACAGATACGCAGTATTTT
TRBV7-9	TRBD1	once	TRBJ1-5	CASSFSGTAVNQPQHF	TGTGCCAGCAGCTTTAGCGGGACAGCCGTTAATCAGCCCCAGCATTTT
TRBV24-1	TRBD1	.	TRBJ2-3	CATSQTGGAAITTQYF	TGTGCCACCAGTCAAACAGGGGGCGCGGCAATCACTACGCAGTATTTT
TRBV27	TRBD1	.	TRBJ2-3	CASATGTDTDTQYF	TGTGCCAGTGCAACCGGGACAGACACAGATACGCAGTATTTT
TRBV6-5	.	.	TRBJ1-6	CASGLQNSPLHF	TGTGCCAGTGGACTGCAGAATTCACCCCTCCACTTT
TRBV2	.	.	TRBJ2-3	CASTGEADTQYF	TGTGCCAGCACCGGGGAGGCGGATACGCAGTATTTT
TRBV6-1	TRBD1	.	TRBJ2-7	CASSEPWTGVAYEQYF	TGTGCCAGCAGTGAGCCCTGGACAGGGGTGGCCTACGAGCAGTACTTC
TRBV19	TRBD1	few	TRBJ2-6	CASSAGGISGANVLTF	TGTGCCAGTAGTGCAGGGGGAATCTCTGGGGCCAACGTCCTGACTTTC
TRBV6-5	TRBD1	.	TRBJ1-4	CASSSRTGNEKLFF	TGTGCCAGCAGCTCCCGGACAGGGAATGAAAAACTGTTTTTT
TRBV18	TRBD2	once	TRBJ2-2	CASSPPSGGGNTGELFF	TGTGCCAGCTCACCTCCCAGCGGGGGGGGTAACACCGGGGAGCTGTTTTTT
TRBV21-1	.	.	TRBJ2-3	CASSKAGQGAGDTQYF	TGTGCCAGCAGCAAAGCTGGACAGGGGGCAGGAGATACGCAGTATTTT
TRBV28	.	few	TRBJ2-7	CASSLPHGTYEQYF	TGTGCCAGCAGTCTCCCCCATGGCACCTACGAGCAGTACTTC
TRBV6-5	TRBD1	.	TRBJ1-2	CASSSGTGPSGTF	TGTGCCAGCAGCTCCGGGACAGGGCCTTCGGGGACCTTC
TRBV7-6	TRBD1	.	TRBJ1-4	CASSLGTGANEKLFF	TGTGCCAGCAGCTTAGGGACAGGCGCCAATGAAAAACTGTTTTTT
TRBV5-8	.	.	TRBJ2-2	CASSLVVLSGPTGELFF	TGTGCCAGCAGCTTGGTCGTGTTGTCAGGGCCCACCGGGGAGCTGTTTTTT
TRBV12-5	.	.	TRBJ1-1	CASGPNRGQLINTEAFF	TGTGCTAGTGGTCCAAACCGAGGACAGTTGATTAACACTGAAGCTTTCTTT
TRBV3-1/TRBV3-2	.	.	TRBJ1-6	CASSHRTAVSPLHF	TGTGCCAGCAGCCATCGGACAGCCGTTTCACCCCTCCACTTT
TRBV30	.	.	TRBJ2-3	CATRDTRRTDTQYF	TGTGCCACCCGGGACACCCGCCGCACAGATACGCAGTATTTT
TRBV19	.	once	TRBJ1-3	CASRDFPGNTIYF	TGTGCCAGTCGGGATTTTCCTGGAAACACCATATATTTT
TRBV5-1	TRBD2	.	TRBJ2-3	CASSLEAGGPRTDTQYF	TGCGCCAGCAGCTTGGAAGCGGGGGGGCCTCGCACAGATACGCAGTATTTT
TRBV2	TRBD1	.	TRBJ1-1	CASSPVQGLNTEAFF	TGTGCCAGCAGTCCCGTACAGGGGTTGAACACTGAAGCTTTCTTT
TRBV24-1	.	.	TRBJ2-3	CATSEPQWDTQYF	TGTGCCACCAGTGAGCCTCAGTGGGATACGCAGTATTTT
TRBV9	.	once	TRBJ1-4	CASSVGERQEKLFF	TGTGCCAGCAGCGTAGGAGAGAGGCAGGAAAAACTGTTTTTT
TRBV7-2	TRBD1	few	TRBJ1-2	CASSSTGVNGYTF	TGTGCCAGCAGCTCAACAGGGGTTAATGGCTACACCTTC
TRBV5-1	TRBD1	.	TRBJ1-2	CASSFNGQAYGYTF	TGCGCCAGCAGCTTTAACGGACAGGCCTATGGCTACACCTTC
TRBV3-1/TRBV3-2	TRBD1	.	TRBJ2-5	CASSQGQGGGLRTQYF	TGTGCCAGCAGCCAAGGACAGGGTGGGGGTCTAAGGACCCAGTACTTC
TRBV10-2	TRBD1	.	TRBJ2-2	CASSPGQMNTGELFF	TGCGCCAGCAGCCCGGGACAGATGAACACCGGGGAGCTGTTTTTT
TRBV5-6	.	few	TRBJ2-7	CASSRGGEQYF	TGTGCCAGCAGCCGAGGGGGCGAGCAGTACTTC
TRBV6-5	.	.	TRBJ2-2	CASQRLTTNTGELFF	TGTGCCAGCCAACGCTTGACAACGAACACCGGGGAGCTGTTTTTT
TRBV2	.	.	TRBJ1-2	CASSLLGGNYGYTF	TGTGCCAGCAGTCTACTGGGGGGTAACTATGGCTACACCTTC
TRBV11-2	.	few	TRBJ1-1	CASSPGTLWAGAAFF	TGTGCCAGCAGCCCGGGGACCTTATGGGCGGGGGCAGCTTTCTTT
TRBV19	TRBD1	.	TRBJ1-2	CASSIQTGRGGYTF	TGTGCCAGTAGTATACAGACAGGGAGAGGTGGCTACACCTTC
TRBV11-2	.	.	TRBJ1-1	CASSLDLADGARRNTEAFF	TGTGCCAGCAGCTTAGACCTAGCAGACGGCGCTCGGAGGAACACTGAAGCTTTCTTT
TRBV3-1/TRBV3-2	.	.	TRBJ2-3	CASSQRAGNTDTQYF	TGTGCCAGCAGCCAACGGGCGGGGAACACAGATACGCAGTATTTT
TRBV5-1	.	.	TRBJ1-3	CASSPGGDGNTIYF	TGCGCCAGCTCCCCGGGTGGCGACGGAAACACCATATATTTT
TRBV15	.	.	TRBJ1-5	CATRRTRGFYGNQPQHF	TGTGCCACCAGGAGGACACGGGGGTTTTATGGCAATCAGCCCCAGCATTTT
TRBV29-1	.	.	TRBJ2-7	CSYKNFPSSYEQYF	TGCAGCTATAAGAACTTTCCAAGCTCCTACGAGCAGTACTTC
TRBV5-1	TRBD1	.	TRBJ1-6	CASSSLRTGDNSPLHF	TGCGCCAGCAGCTCCCTAAGGACAGGTGATAATTCACCCCTCCACTTT
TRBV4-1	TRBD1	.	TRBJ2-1	CASSLHPFDRGGKGAFYNEQFF	TGCGCCAGCAGCCTCCACCCTTTCGACAGGGGGGGGAAGGGGGCCTTCTACAATGAGCAGTTCTTC
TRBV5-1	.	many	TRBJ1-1	CASSLARVSTEAFF	TGCGCCAGCAGCTTGGCCAGGGTGAGCACTGAAGCTTTCTTT
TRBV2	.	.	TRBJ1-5	CASSERGGWGNQPQHF	TGTGCCAGCAGTGAACGGGGGGGATGGGGCAATCAGCCCCAGCATTTT
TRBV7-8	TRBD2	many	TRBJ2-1	CASSPPLRTSGGYNEQFF	TGTGCCAGCAGCCCTCCATTACGGACTAGCGGAGGGTACAATGAGCAGTTCTTC